Listed below are T cell receptor beta chains from one sample, sequenced in a study of cytomegalovirus exposure and HLA in healthy donors. The repertoire was sequenced with immunoSEQ multiplex PCR; TCRdb's copy has only in-frame clones and lacks some. Of 80,000 or so clones listed, more than 75% are singletons. What was sequenced was PBMCs. The receptors derive from a male donor in good health and CMV-seropositive. Both conserved end residues are part of each CDR3. Each record gives: clone size, V gene, J gene, D gene, CDR3 DNA, CDR3 protein. D genes are given only for firm matches. Size values are once, few and many counts, or a class for expanded clones, and some rows have none.

clone size: .
V gene: TRBV27
J gene: TRBJ2-2
D gene: TRBD2
CDR3 DNA: TGTGCCAGCACTAGCGGGAACACCGGGGAGCTGTTTTTT
CDR3 protein: CASTSGNTGELFF

clone size: few
V gene: TRBV30
J gene: TRBJ2-7
D gene: .
CDR3 DNA: TGTGCCTGGGACACAGAAGACGAGCAGTACTTC
CDR3 protein: CAWDTEDEQYF

clone size: .
V gene: TRBV7-9
J gene: TRBJ1-2
D gene: .
CDR3 DNA: TGTGCCAGCAGCTTACATGGCAGGGTAAATGGCTACACCTTC
CDR3 protein: CASSLHGRVNGYTF

clone size: .
V gene: TRBV28
J gene: TRBJ2-7
D gene: TRBD1
CDR3 DNA: TGTGCCAGCAGCTCAGGGGGTTCCTCCTACGAGCAGTACTTC
CDR3 protein: CASSSGGSSYEQYF

clone size: .
V gene: TRBV7-9
J gene: TRBJ2-7
D gene: TRBD1
CDR3 DNA: TGTGCCAGCAGCTTTCCCGACAGGGGATACGAGCAGTACTTC
CDR3 protein: CASSFPDRGYEQYF

clone size: .
V gene: TRBV9
J gene: TRBJ1-2
D gene: TRBD1
CDR3 DNA: TGTGCCAGCAGCGAGGGGACAGGGTCTAACTATGGCTACACCTTC
CDR3 protein: CASSEGTGSNYGYTF

clone size: once
V gene: TRBV5-4
J gene: TRBJ2-2
D gene: .
CDR3 DNA: TGTGCCACCCTCGCGGGGGCCGGGTCCGGGGAGCTGTTTTTT
CDR3 protein: CATLAGAGSGELFF

clone size: .
V gene: TRBV5-1
J gene: TRBJ1-1
D gene: .
CDR3 DNA: TGCGCCAGCAGCGGGACACTGAACACTGAAGCTTTCTTT
CDR3 protein: CASSGTLNTEAFF

clone size: .
V gene: TRBV5-1
J gene: TRBJ1-1
D gene: TRBD1
CDR3 DNA: TGCGCCAGCAGCGGGGGACAGGGGTCCGAAGCTTTCTTT
CDR3 protein: CASSGGQGSEAFF

clone size: .
V gene: TRBV28
J gene: TRBJ2-7
D gene: .
CDR3 DNA: TGTGCCAGCGAGCCGGGGCGGGATTTCGAGCAGTACTTC
CDR3 protein: CASEPGRDFEQYF

clone size: .
V gene: TRBV27
J gene: TRBJ2-7
D gene: TRBD2
CDR3 DNA: TGTGCCAGCAGTGTGGGACTAGCGGGGGACCCGGAGCAGTACTTC
CDR3 protein: CASSVGLAGDPEQYF

clone size: few
V gene: TRBV7-9
J gene: TRBJ1-4
D gene: .
CDR3 DNA: TGTGCCAGCACCCCGGCGCGGGGGTACGAAAAACTGTTTTTT
CDR3 protein: CASTPARGYEKLFF

clone size: .
V gene: TRBV6-5
J gene: TRBJ2-7
D gene: TRBD2
CDR3 DNA: TGTGCCAGCAGTCCCGAAGCGGGAGGTCGAGCAGAGCAGTACTTC
CDR3 protein: CASSPEAGGRAEQYF

clone size: .
V gene: TRBV4-1
J gene: TRBJ2-2
D gene: .
CDR3 DNA: TGCGCCAGCAGCCGACAAGGGGGGGACACCGGGGAGCTGTTTTTT
CDR3 protein: CASSRQGGDTGELFF

clone size: .
V gene: TRBV19
J gene: TRBJ1-5
D gene: .
CDR3 DNA: TGTGCCAGTAGCTCGTCAGGTCGAGAGCCCCAGCATTTT
CDR3 protein: CASSSSGREPQHF

clone size: .
V gene: TRBV4-3
J gene: TRBJ1-2
D gene: .
CDR3 DNA: TGCGCCAGCAGCCAACCAGGGTTGGGTAACTATGGCTACACCTTC
CDR3 protein: CASSQPGLGNYGYTF

clone size: .
V gene: TRBV19
J gene: TRBJ2-7
D gene: .
CDR3 DNA: TGTGCCAGTAGTATACAGGGTGGCTCCTACGAGCAGTACTTC
CDR3 protein: CASSIQGGSYEQYF

clone size: .
V gene: TRBV6-4
J gene: TRBJ2-2
D gene: TRBD1
CDR3 DNA: TGTGCCAGCAGTGAGACAGGGACCGGGGAGCTGTTTTTT
CDR3 protein: CASSETGTGELFF

clone size: .
V gene: TRBV5-1
J gene: TRBJ2-3
D gene: .
CDR3 DNA: TGCGCCAGCAGCTTGGACAGACCCCACCCAGATACGCAGTATTTT
CDR3 protein: CASSLDRPHPDTQYF

clone size: .
V gene: TRBV2
J gene: TRBJ2-7
D gene: .
CDR3 DNA: TGTGCCAGCGGGCAGTTCTACGAGCAGTACTTC
CDR3 protein: CASGQFYEQYF

clone size: .
V gene: TRBV21-1
J gene: TRBJ2-3
D gene: .
CDR3 DNA: TGTGCCAGCAGCAAGAGGGAGACAGATACGCAGTATTTT
CDR3 protein: CASSKRETDTQYF

clone size: .
V gene: TRBV11-2
J gene: TRBJ2-7
D gene: TRBD2
CDR3 DNA: TGTGCCAGCAGCACCGGACTAGCGGGAATCTACGAGCAGTACTTC
CDR3 protein: CASSTGLAGIYEQYF

clone size: .
V gene: TRBV9
J gene: TRBJ1-2
D gene: .
CDR3 DNA: TGTGCGACGGTGGGCCCGAACAGAACTAACTATGGCTACACCTTC
CDR3 protein: CATVGPNRTNYGYTF

clone size: .
V gene: TRBV21-1
J gene: TRBJ1-5
D gene: .
CDR3 DNA: TGTGCCAGCAGCAGGGGAATGGAGGGAAGGGATATATATAGCAATCAGCCCCAGCATTTT
CDR3 protein: CASSRGMEGRDIYSNQPQHF

clone size: .
V gene: TRBV14
J gene: TRBJ2-5
D gene: .
CDR3 DNA: TGTGCCAGCAGCGCACCTAGGGGCCACGAGACCCAGTACTTC
CDR3 protein: CASSAPRGHETQYF

clone size: .
V gene: TRBV11-2
J gene: TRBJ1-2
D gene: .
CDR3 DNA: TGTGCCAGCAGCTTAGTAGGTGGAGGGGTTGATGGCTACACCTTC
CDR3 protein: CASSLVGGGVDGYTF

clone size: once
V gene: TRBV21-1
J gene: TRBJ2-5
D gene: .
CDR3 DNA: TGTGCCAGCAGCAAAGCCTGCGAGCCTCGAGAGACCCAGTACTTC
CDR3 protein: CASSKACEPRETQYF

clone size: .
V gene: TRBV23-1
J gene: TRBJ2-2
D gene: .
CDR3 DNA: TGCGCCAGCAGTCAACCCCCCAGGACAAGCGGGGAGCTGTTTTTT
CDR3 protein: CASSQPPRTSGELFF

clone size: .
V gene: TRBV6-5
J gene: TRBJ2-1
D gene: .
CDR3 DNA: TGTGCCAGCAGCAGAAGACAGAACAATGAGCAGTTCTTC
CDR3 protein: CASSRRQNNEQFF

clone size: .
V gene: TRBV5-3
J gene: TRBJ2-7
D gene: TRBD2
CDR3 DNA: TGTGCCAGAAGCTGTTTGACTAGCGGGAGGGCCATCAACGAGCAGTACTTC
CDR3 protein: CARSCLTSGRAINEQYF

clone size: .
V gene: TRBV6-5
J gene: TRBJ1-2
D gene: .
CDR3 DNA: TGTGCCAGCAGTTATGGGGCAGGGCCTTCTAACTATGGCTACACCTTC
CDR3 protein: CASSYGAGPSNYGYTF

clone size: .
V gene: TRBV7-8
J gene: TRBJ2-7
D gene: TRBD1
CDR3 DNA: TGTGCCAGCAGCATAGGACAGGGGGCCCCCTACGAGCAGTACTTC
CDR3 protein: CASSIGQGAPYEQYF

clone size: few
V gene: TRBV6-5
J gene: TRBJ1-2
D gene: .
CDR3 DNA: TGTGCCAGTTACAGGGTTAACTATGGCTACACCTTC
CDR3 protein: CASYRVNYGYTF

clone size: .
V gene: TRBV9
J gene: TRBJ2-6
D gene: TRBD2
CDR3 DNA: TGTGCCAGCAGCGTAGAGGGGCTAGCGGGAGTAAAGGGGGCCAACGTCCTGACTTTC
CDR3 protein: CASSVEGLAGVKGANVLTF

clone size: .
V gene: TRBV7-9
J gene: TRBJ1-4
D gene: TRBD1
CDR3 DNA: TGTGCCAGCAGCTTCGACACAGGGGGCGCGAGCGAAAAACTGTTTTTT
CDR3 protein: CASSFDTGGASEKLFF

clone size: .
V gene: TRBV11-2
J gene: TRBJ2-2
D gene: .
CDR3 DNA: TGTGCCAGCAGCCCCGCACGGGGTTCCGGGGAGCTGTTTTTT
CDR3 protein: CASSPARGSGELFF

clone size: .
V gene: TRBV9
J gene: TRBJ2-7
D gene: TRBD1
CDR3 DNA: TGTGCCAGCAGCGTACTACCGGGACAGGGGACAAGCGAGCAGTACTTC
CDR3 protein: CASSVLPGQGTSEQYF

clone size: .
V gene: TRBV27
J gene: TRBJ2-7
D gene: .
CDR3 DNA: TGTGCCAGCAGTTCGACCGGGACATACGTATACGAGCAGTACTTC
CDR3 protein: CASSSTGTYVYEQYF

clone size: .
V gene: TRBV5-1
J gene: TRBJ2-4
D gene: TRBD1
CDR3 DNA: TGCGCCAGCAGCTTTCAGGGGGCGTCCAAAAACATTCAGTACTTC
CDR3 protein: CASSFQGASKNIQYF

clone size: .
V gene: TRBV6-5
J gene: TRBJ2-7
D gene: .
CDR3 DNA: TGTGCCAGCAGTTCCCCGGGAACGAGCGAGCAGTACTTC
CDR3 protein: CASSSPGTSEQYF

clone size: .
V gene: TRBV19
J gene: TRBJ2-7
D gene: TRBD2
CDR3 DNA: TGTGCCAGTAGTATTTTTACTAGCGGCGAGCAGTACTTC
CDR3 protein: CASSIFTSGEQYF